The 10 T cell receptor beta chains presented below share a single source sample, sequenced in a study of T cell responses to AZD1222 COVID-19 vaccine. Using immunoSEQ multiplex PCR, the repertoire was profiled, and TCRdb retains in-frame clones only, with some absent. The sample yields around 130,000 clones, roughly 86% seen once. The sample consisted of peripheral blood, taken 28 days after the second AZD1222 dose. The receptors derive from an adult who received the AZD1222 COVID-19 vaccine.

The chain is built from TRBV18 and TRBJ2-7; D perhaps matches TRBD2 (5 bases). CDR1 is KGHSH, CDR2 LQKENI, per germline. Deletions cut 0 bases from V and 7 bases from J, with 16 bases between. The CDR3 extends over 15 amino acids. The CDR3 sequence is CASSPPGSPSGEQYF. CDR3 nucleotide sequence: TGTGCCAGCTCACCACCGGGGAGCCCCTCGGGGGAGCAGTACTTC.

The chain carries TRBV10-1 and TRBJ2-3; 9 bases match TRBD2. Germline CDR1 and CDR2: WNHNN and SYGVQD (reference sequence). This CDR3 is built from 16 residues. Losses at the gene ends were 8 bases for V and 3 bases for J; bases not matched to a gene: 12. The CDR3 sequence is CASAGGPQGLTDTQYF. Here the CDR3 DNA reads TGCGCCAGCGCGGGAGGGCCGCAAGGGCTGACAGATACGCAGTATTTT.

V gene TRBV6-2 or TRBV6-3 combines with J gene TRBJ2-7, with D perhaps assigned TRBD1 or TRBD2 (6 bases each). Trimming left V 5 bases short and J 4 bases short, with 27 bases between. This CDR3 contains 18 residues. Per germline, CDR1 MNHEY and CDR2 SVGEGT. The chain's CDR3 is CASSPLRGLEGINYEQYF. The CDR3 region has the DNA TGTGCCAGCAGTCCCTTACGGGGGCTCGAAGGAATCAATTACGAGCAGTACTTC.

The chain combines TRBV28 with TRBJ2-7; D possibly corresponds to TRBD1 (6 bases). Per the germline V gene, CDR1 is MDHEN and CDR2 is SYDVKM. CDR3 length: 13 amino acids. The DNA for the CDR3 is TGTGCATCGACCCGTATACAGGGCTACGAGCAGTACTTC. This gives the protein CASTRIQGYEQYF.

V is TRBV5-4 and J is TRBJ1-2, with 8 nucleotides matching TRBD1. This CDR3 region has 14 residues. Germline V gives CDR1 SGHNT, CDR2 YYREEE (reference sequence). The V segment lost 5 bases and the J segment 8 bases; nucleotides outside the gene matches: 11. CDR3 loop: CASSFQGAGSGYTF. The CDR3 DNA reads TGTGCCAGCAGTTTCCAGGGGGCAGGGAGCGGCTACACCTTC. The full variable domain, in which reference TRBV5-4 and TRBJ1-2 provide the parts outside the CDR3, is ETGVTQSPTHLIKTRGQQVTLRCSSQSGHNTVSWYQQALGQGPQFIFQYYREEENGRGNFPPRFSGLQFPNYSSELNVNALELDDSALYLCASSFQGAGSGYTFGSGTRLTVV.

This chain joins TRBV7-8 and TRBJ1-4; D may be TRBD1 (6 bases). Germline assignment: CDR1 SGHVS and CDR2 FQNEAQ. The CDR3 covers 14 residues. Trimming stripped 5 bases from V and 6 bases from J, with 13 bases between. CDR3 in amino acids: CASSLRGTYEKLFF. Written as DNA, the CDR3 is TGTGCCAGCAGCCTCAGGGGAACGTATGAAAAACTGTTTTTT.

J is TRBJ2-7 and V is TRBV5-6; D gene unclear. V lost 2 bases and J 4 bases, leaving 4 bases between the germline ends. CDR1 and CDR2 from the germline V gene are SGHDT and YYEEEE. The CDR3 runs 11 residues. CDR3 sequence reads: CASSFQYEQYF. In nucleotides, the CDR3 is TGTGCCAGCAGCTTCCAGTACGAGCAGTACTTC.

The chain carries TRBV9 and TRBJ2-5, with TRBD1 as a possible D gene (5 bases). This CDR3 has 14 amino acids. V was cut by 0 bases and J by 5 bases, with 11 bases left in between. Germline V gene sequence: CDR1 SGDLS, CDR2 YYNGEE. The DNA for the CDR3 is TGTGCCAGCAGCGTAGGGCAGCACAGGGAGACCCAGTACTTC. Amino acid sequence: CASSVGQHRETQYF.

The chain recombines TRBV9 with TRBJ1-4; D perhaps matches TRBD1 (6 bases). Trimming took off 3 bases at V and 9 bases at J, with 9 bases between the two ends. There are 12 residues in the CDR3. The germline V gene encodes CDR1 SGDLS and CDR2 YYNGEE. The CDR3 DNA sequence: TGTGCCAGCAGCGGTGACAGGAAAAAACTGTTTTTT. It yields the protein CASSGDRKKLFF.

The genes are TRBV25-1 and TRBJ1-2; D remains unclear. Trimming pared 3 bases from V and 1 base from J, leaving 6 bases between. Germline CDR1 and CDR2: MGHDK and SYGVNS. The CDR3 contains 13 residues. The CDR3 loop is CASSDSFNYGYTF. The CDR3 nucleotides read TGTGCCAGCAGTGACAGCTTTAACTATGGCTACACCTTC.